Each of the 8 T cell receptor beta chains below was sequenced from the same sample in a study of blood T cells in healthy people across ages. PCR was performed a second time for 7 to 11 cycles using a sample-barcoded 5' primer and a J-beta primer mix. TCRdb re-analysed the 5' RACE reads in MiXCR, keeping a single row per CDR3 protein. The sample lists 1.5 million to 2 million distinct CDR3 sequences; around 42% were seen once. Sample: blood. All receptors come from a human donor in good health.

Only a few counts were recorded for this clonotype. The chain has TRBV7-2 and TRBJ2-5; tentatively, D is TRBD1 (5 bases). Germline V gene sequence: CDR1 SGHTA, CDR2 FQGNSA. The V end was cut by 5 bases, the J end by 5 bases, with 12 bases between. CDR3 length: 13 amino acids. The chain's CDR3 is CASSPRVIETQYF. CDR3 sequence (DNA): TGTGCCAGCAGCCCCAGGGTAATTGAGACCCAGTACTTC.

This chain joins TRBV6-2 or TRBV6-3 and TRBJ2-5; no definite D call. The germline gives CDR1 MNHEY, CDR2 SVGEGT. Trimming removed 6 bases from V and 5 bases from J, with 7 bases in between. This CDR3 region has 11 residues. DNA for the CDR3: TGTGCCAGCAGCCACGTGGAGACCCAGTACTTC. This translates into CASSHVETQYF.

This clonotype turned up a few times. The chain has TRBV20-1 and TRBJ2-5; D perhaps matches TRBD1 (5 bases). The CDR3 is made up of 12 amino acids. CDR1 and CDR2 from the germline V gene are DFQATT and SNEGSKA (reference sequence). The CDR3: CSTGRVRETQYF. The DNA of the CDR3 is TGCTCCACTGGCAGGGTGAGAGAGACCCAGTACTTC.

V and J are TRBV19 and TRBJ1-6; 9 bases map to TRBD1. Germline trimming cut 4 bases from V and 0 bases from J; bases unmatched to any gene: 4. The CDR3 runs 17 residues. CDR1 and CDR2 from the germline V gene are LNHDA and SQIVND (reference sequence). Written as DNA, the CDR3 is TGTGCCAGTAGTACTTGGACAGGGGACTCCTATAATTCACCCCTCCACTTT. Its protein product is CASSTWTGDSYNSPLHF.

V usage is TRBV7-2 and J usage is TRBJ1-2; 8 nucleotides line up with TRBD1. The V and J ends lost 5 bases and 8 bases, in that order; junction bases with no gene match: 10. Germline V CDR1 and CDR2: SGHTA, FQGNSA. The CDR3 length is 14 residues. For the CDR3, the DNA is TGTGCCAGCAGCCTCTTTCCCGGACAGGGCGGCTACACCTTC. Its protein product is CASSLFPGQGGYTF.

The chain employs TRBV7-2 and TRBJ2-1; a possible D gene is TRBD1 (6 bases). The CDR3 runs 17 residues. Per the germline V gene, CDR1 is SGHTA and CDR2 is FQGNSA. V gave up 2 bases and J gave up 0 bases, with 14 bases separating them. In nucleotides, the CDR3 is TGTGCCAGCAGCTTAAGCGGACAGTCGAGCTCCTACAATGAGCAGTTCTTC. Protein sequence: CASSLSGQSSSYNEQFF.

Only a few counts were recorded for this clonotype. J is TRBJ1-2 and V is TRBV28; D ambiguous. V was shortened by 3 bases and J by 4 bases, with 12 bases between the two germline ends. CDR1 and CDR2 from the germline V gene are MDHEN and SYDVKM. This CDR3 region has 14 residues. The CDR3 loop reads CASSFIRSVYGYTF. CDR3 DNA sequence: TGTGCCAGCAGTTTTATTCGGTCGGTCTATGGCTACACCTTC.

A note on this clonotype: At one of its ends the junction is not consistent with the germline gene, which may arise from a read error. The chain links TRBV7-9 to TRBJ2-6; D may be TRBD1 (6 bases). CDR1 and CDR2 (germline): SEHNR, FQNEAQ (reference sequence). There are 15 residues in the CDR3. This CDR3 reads CASSLGGHGANVRTF. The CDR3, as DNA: TGTGCCAGCAGCTTAGGGGGGCACGGGGCCAACGTCCGGACTTTC. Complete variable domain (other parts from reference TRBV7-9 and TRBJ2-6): DTGVSQNPRHKITKRGQNVTFRCDPISEHNRLYWYRQTLGQGPEFLTYFQNEAQLEKSRLLSDRFSAERPKGSFSTLEIQRTEQGDSAMYLCASSLGGHGANVRTFGAGSRLTVL.